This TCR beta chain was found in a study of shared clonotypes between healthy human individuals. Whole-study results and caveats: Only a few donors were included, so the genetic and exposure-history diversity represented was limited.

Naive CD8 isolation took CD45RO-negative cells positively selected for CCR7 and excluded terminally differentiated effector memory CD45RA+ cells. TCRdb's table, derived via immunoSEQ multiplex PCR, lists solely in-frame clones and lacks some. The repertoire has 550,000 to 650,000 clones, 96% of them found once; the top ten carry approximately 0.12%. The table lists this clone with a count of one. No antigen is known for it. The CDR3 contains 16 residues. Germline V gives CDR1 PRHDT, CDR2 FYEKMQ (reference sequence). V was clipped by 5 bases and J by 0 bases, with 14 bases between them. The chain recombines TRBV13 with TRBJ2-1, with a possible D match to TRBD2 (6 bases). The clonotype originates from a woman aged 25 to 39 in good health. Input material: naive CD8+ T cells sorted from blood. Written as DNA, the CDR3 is TGTGCCAGCAGCGTCATAGCGGAGGGCTCCTACAATGAGCAGTTCTTC. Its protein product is CASSVIAEGSYNEQFF. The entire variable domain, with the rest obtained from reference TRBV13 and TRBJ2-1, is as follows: AAGVIQSPRHLIKEKRETATLKCYPIPRHDTVYWYQQGPGQDPQFLISFYEKMQSDKGSIPDRFSAQQFSDYHSELNMSSLELGDSALYFCASSVIAEGSYNEQFFGPGTRLTVL.